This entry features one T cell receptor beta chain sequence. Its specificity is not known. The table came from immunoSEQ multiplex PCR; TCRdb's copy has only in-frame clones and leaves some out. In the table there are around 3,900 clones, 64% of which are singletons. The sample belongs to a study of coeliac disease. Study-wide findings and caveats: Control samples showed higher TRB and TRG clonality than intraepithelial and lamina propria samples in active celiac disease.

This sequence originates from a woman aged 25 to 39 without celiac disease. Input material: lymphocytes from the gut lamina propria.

CDR3 nucleotides: TGTGCCAGCAGCTCCGGACAGGGACACTTATCGTACGAGCAGTACTTC. Protein: CASSSGQGHLSYEQYF. The chain has TRBV5-4 and TRBJ2-7; TRBD1 aligns across 8 bases. The CDR3 is made up of 16 amino acids. Trimming took 3 bases from V and 4 from J; bases not matched to a gene: 12. CDR1 is SGHNT, CDR2 YYREEE, per germline (reference sequence).